The rows below give T cell receptor beta chains drawn from one sample of a study of blood T cell repertoires in COVID-19. Data came from immunoSEQ multiplex PCR; TCRdb stores just in-frame clones and leaves some out. The sample includes approximately 100,000 clones, just under 85% seen only once; the top ten take more than 9%. Sequencing was carried out using peripheral blood. The receptors stem from a man aged 65 to 79 with acute or convalescent COVID-19. Both conserved end residues are part of each CDR3. Each record gives: clone size, D gene, J gene, V gene, CDR3 protein, CDR3 DNA. A D gene is named only where the DNA matches it firmly. Clone sizes are given selectively: once, few, many, or a class where the clone is expanded.

>once|TRBD2|TRBJ2-1|TRBV30
CAWRDPLAGGIWRNEQFF
TGTGCCTGGAGGGACCCACTAGCGGGAGGTATTTGGAGGAATGAGCAGTTCTTC
>.|TRBD1|TRBJ1-1|TRBV4-1
CASSQAGQGKNAEAFF
TGCGCCAGCAGCCAAGCAGGACAGGGGAAAAACGCTGAAGCTTTCTTT
>.|.|TRBJ1-6|TRBV5-6
CASSSAGLSNSPLHF
TGTGCCAGCAGCTCTGCGGGACTGAGTAATTCACCCCTCCACTTT
>.|.|TRBJ2-3|TRBV27
CASTGIVGTDTQYF
TGTGCCAGCACAGGCATCGTGGGCACAGATACGCAGTATTTT
>.|TRBD1|TRBJ2-7|TRBV6-5
CASRSANRGMQYF
TGTGCCAGCAGATCCGCTAACAGGGGTATGCAGTACTTC
>.|TRBD1|TRBJ2-7|TRBV7-2
CASSIQGAYEQYF
TGTGCCAGCAGCATACAGGGGGCATACGAGCAGTACTTC
>few|.|TRBJ1-1|TRBV7-2
CASSPRPLTEEAFF
TGTGCCAGCAGCCCCCGGCCCCTGACAGAGGAAGCTTTCTTT
>once|.|TRBJ1-6|TRBV18
CASSPSRGDSPLHF
TGTGCCAGCTCACCAAGCCGAGGAGATTCACCCCTCCACTTT
>few|.|TRBJ1-1|TRBV19
CASNKAGMNTEAFF
TGTGCCAGTAATAAGGCAGGAATGAACACTGAAGCTTTCTTT
>once|.|TRBJ1-4|TRBV2
CASSEAGVGIEKLFF
TGTGCCAGCAGTGAAGCAGGGGTGGGGATTGAAAAACTGTTTTTT
>.|.|TRBJ1-5|TRBV7-6
CASSLKGRDQPQHF
TGTGCCAGCAGCTTAAAAGGGAGAGATCAGCCCCAGCATTTT
>.|.|TRBJ2-6|TRBV2
CASIFDSLGVSGANVLTF
TGTGCCAGCATCTTCGACAGCCTGGGTGTCTCTGGGGCCAACGTCCTGACTTTC
>once|.|TRBJ1-5|TRBV6-5
CASSSDSYSNQPQHF
TGTGCCAGCAGTTCGGACAGCTATAGCAATCAGCCCCAGCATTTT
>.|TRBD2|TRBJ2-5|TRBV2
CASMFERGQETQYF
TGTGCCAGCATGTTTGAGCGGGGGCAAGAGACCCAGTACTTC
>.|.|TRBJ2-3|TRBV29-1
CSVEGAGQPDTQYF
TGCAGCGTTGAAGGAGCGGGACAACCAGATACGCAGTATTTT
>.|TRBD2|TRBJ2-5|TRBV11-2
CASSLGLAAQETQYF
TGTGCCAGCAGCCTGGGACTAGCGGCGCAAGAGACCCAGTACTTC
>.|TRBD1|TRBJ2-6|TRBV6-2/TRBV6-3
CASSYPTGGARLTSGANVLTF
TGTGCCAGCAGTTACCCGACAGGGGGCGCGCGTCTCACATCTGGGGCCAACGTCCTGACTTTC
>.|TRBD1|TRBJ1-5|TRBV3-1/TRBV3-2
CASSHAGTGGPFWPQHF
TGTGCCAGCAGCCACGCCGGGACAGGGGGCCCGTTTTGGCCCCAGCATTTT
>.|TRBD1|TRBJ2-7|TRBV2
CASRVRDRGPYLAYEQYF
TGTGCCAGCAGAGTCCGGGACAGGGGACCTTATCTAGCCTACGAGCAGTACTTC
>.|TRBD1|TRBJ2-1|TRBV7-9
CASSKRDRKQFF
TGTGCCAGCAGCAAACGGGACAGAAAGCAGTTCTTC
>.|TRBD2|TRBJ2-1|TRBV24-1
CATKNVLALSNEQFF
TGTGCCACCAAGAACGTACTAGCGCTAAGTAATGAGCAGTTCTTC
>.|TRBD2|TRBJ2-1|TRBV27
CASRKGLADSYNEQFF
TGTGCCAGCAGGAAGGGACTAGCGGACTCCTACAATGAGCAGTTCTTC
>.|.|TRBJ2-7|TRBV21-1
CASSPIRDRGLSYF
TGTGCCAGCAGTCCAATCCGGGACAGGGGGCTCTCCTACTTC
>.|.|TRBJ2-2|TRBV15
CATSRGDWAHGELFF
TGTGCCACCAGCAGAGGGGACTGGGCCCACGGGGAGCTGTTTTTT
>.|.|TRBJ1-5|TRBV12-3/TRBV12-4
CASGGLGQPQHF
TGTGCCAGCGGCGGACTAGGGCAGCCCCAGCATTTT
>.|TRBD1|TRBJ1-6|TRBV6-2/TRBV6-3
CASSRYGGTGGNRSPLHF
TGTGCCAGCAGTCGCTACGGGGGGACAGGGGGTAATCGTTCACCCCTCCACTTT
>.|.|TRBJ2-5|TRBV28
CASSSQRTQYF
TGTGCCAGCAGTTCCCAGCGGACCCAGTACTTC
>.|TRBD1|TRBJ2-5|TRBV18
CASSPLQGAQETQYF
TGTGCCAGCTCACCACTCCAGGGGGCCCAAGAGACCCAGTACTTC
>.|.|TRBJ2-3|TRBV7-2
CASSLERATQYF
TGTGCCAGCAGCTTAGAGCGTGCGACGCAGTATTTT
>.|TRBD1|TRBJ2-5|TRBV5-1
CASTDRVGETQYF
TGCGCCAGCACCGACAGGGTGGGGGAGACCCAGTACTTC
>.|TRBD1|TRBJ1-2|TRBV10-3
CAISEPGQGGYGYTF
TGTGCCATCAGTGAGCCCGGACAGGGAGGCTATGGCTACACCTTC
>.|.|TRBJ1-5|TRBV2
CASNQGLNPNQPQHF
TGTGCCAGCAACCAGGGCCTAAACCCTAATCAGCCCCAGCATTTT
>.|.|TRBJ2-1|TRBV5-1
CASSRRDSTSNEQFF
TGCGCCAGCAGCAGACGGGACTCAACATCCAATGAGCAGTTCTTC
>.|.|TRBJ1-4|TRBV29-1
CSGWSGVGEKLFF
TGCAGCGGATGGTCCGGGGTGGGTGAAAAACTGTTTTTT
>.|TRBD2|TRBJ2-1|TRBV12-3/TRBV12-4
CASSFGGRALFF
TGTGCCAGCAGTTTCGGCGGGAGGGCCCTGTTCTTC
>.|.|TRBJ1-1|TRBV28
CASSFLDTEAFF
TGTGCCAGCAGTTTCCTAGACACTGAAGCTTTCTTT
>.|.|TRBJ1-4|TRBV30
CAWTHALDEKLFF
TGTGCCTGGACACACGCCCTTGATGAAAAACTGTTTTTT
>.|.|TRBJ1-1|TRBV25-1
CASSDRKNTEAFF
TGTGCCAGCAGTGACAGGAAAAACACTGAAGCTTTCTTT
>.|TRBD1|TRBJ1-5|TRBV10-3
CAISEQGARDQPQHF
TGTGCCATCAGTGAACAGGGGGCGCGGGATCAGCCCCAGCATTTT
>.|.|TRBJ1-2|TRBV5-6
CASSWGRGKKYYGYTF
TGTGCCAGCAGCTGGGGGAGGGGGAAAAAGTACTATGGCTACACCTTC
>.|TRBD1|TRBJ1-1|TRBV6-5
CASSYRGQANTEAFF
TGTGCCAGCAGTTACAGGGGACAGGCAAACACTGAAGCTTTCTTT
>.|.|TRBJ2-3|TRBV4-1
CASSPGLAVPGTQYF
TGCGCCAGCAGCCCCGGTCTAGCCGTGCCTGGAACGCAGTATTTT
>.|.|TRBJ1-2|TRBV5-8
CASRRDYGYTF
TGTGCCAGCAGACGGGACTATGGCTACACCTTC
>once|TRBD2|TRBJ2-1|TRBV7-2
CASSLAASDEQFF
TGTGCCAGCAGCCTAGCGGCTTCTGATGAGCAGTTCTTC
>.|TRBD1|TRBJ1-2|TRBV7-2
CASSRDREFGYTF
TGTGCCAGCAGCCGGGACAGGGAATTTGGCTACACCTTC
>once|.|TRBJ1-6|TRBV3-1/TRBV3-2
CASSQVRGPPLHF
TGTGCCAGCAGCCAAGTAAGGGGTCCACCCCTCCACTTT
>.|.|TRBJ1-2|TRBV7-2
CASSLDQTYNRQGF
TGTGCCAGCAGCTTAGATCAAACTTATAACAGGCAGGGCTTC
>.|TRBD1|TRBJ1-2|TRBV27
CASSFVGAGGNYGYTF
TGTGCCAGCAGTTTCGTTGGGGCAGGGGGCAACTATGGCTACACCTTC
>.|.|TRBJ2-2|TRBV30
CAWCERVGTGELFF
TGTGCCTGGTGCGAGCGGGTGGGCACCGGGGAGCTGTTTTTT
>once|.|TRBJ2-3|TRBV30
CAWSGRAGWDTDTQYF
TGTGCCTGGAGTGGACGGGCAGGGTGGGACACAGATACGCAGTATTTT
>.|.|TRBJ2-3|TRBV30
CAWSRALIPAGVSDTQYF
TGTGCCTGGAGTAGGGCTTTAATTCCGGCGGGCGTCTCAGATACGCAGTATTTT
>.|TRBD1|TRBJ1-2|TRBV23-1
CASSPAGQGVNYGYTF
TGCGCCAGCAGCCCGGCGGGACAGGGGGTTAACTATGGCTACACCTTC